This T cell receptor beta chain came from a study of cytomegalovirus exposure and HLA in healthy donors. It was with 60 Vbeta and 13 Jbeta primers that the PCR ran. Profiled with immunoSEQ multiplex PCR; TCRdb holds only in-frame clones, not every one. The sample gives some 80,000 clones, around 78% of which show up once; around 1.5% is in the top ten. After removal of 3 bases from V and 9 bases from J, the junction contained 6 bases not matched to a gene. In germline, CDR1 is KGHSH, CDR2 LQKENI. This CDR3 region has 16 residues. Sequenced material: PBMCs. V gene TRBV18 combines with J gene TRBJ2-1; 15 bases are shared with TRBD2. The clonotype comes from a middle-aged man in good health and CMV-seronegative. The CDR3 DNA follows: TGTGCCAGCTCACCCGGGACTAGCGGGAGGAGAGTTGAGCAGTTCTTC. Translation: CASSPGTSGRRVEQFF. Supplemented by reference TRBV18 and TRBJ2-1, the full variable domain reads NAGVMQNPRHLVRRRGQEARLRCSPMKGHSHVYWYRQLPEEGLKFMVYLQKENIIDESGMPKERFSAEFPKEGPSILRIQQVVRGDSAAYFCASSPGTSGRRVEQFFGPGTRLTVL.